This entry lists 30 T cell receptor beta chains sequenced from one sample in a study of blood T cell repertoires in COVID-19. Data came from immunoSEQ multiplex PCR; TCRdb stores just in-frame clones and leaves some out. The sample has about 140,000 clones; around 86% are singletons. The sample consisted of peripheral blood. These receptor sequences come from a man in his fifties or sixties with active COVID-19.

The CDR3 protein is CASTGRGSQYF. The CDR3 bases are TGTGCCAGCACAGGTCGGGGTTCTCAGTACTTC. The chain links TRBV2 to TRBJ2-4, with a possible D match to TRBD2 (5 bases). Germline CDR1 reads SNHLY; CDR2 reads FYNNEI. The CDR3 has 11 amino acids. The V end lost 7 bases, the J end lost 12 bases, and 13 bases lay between the germline ends.

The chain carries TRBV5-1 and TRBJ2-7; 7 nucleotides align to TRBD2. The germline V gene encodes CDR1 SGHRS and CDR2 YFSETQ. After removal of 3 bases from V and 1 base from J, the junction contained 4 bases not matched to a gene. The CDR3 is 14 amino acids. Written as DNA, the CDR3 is TGCGCCAGCAGCTCCGCCGGGAGGTCCTACGAGCAGTACTTC. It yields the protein CASSSAGRSYEQYF.

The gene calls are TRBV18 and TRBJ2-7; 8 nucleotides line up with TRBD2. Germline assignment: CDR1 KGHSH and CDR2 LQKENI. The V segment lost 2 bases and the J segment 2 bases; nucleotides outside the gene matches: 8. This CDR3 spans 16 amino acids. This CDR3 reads CASSPAAGGTAYEQYF. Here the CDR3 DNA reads TGTGCCAGCTCACCAGCCGCGGGGGGAACCGCCTACGAGCAGTACTTC.

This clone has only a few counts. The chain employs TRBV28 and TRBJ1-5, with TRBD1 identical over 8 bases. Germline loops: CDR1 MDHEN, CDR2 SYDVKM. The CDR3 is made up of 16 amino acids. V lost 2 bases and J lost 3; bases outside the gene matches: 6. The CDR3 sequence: CASSLELGQVNQPQHF. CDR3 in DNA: TGTGCCAGCAGTTTAGAGCTGGGACAGGTCAATCAGCCCCAGCATTTT.

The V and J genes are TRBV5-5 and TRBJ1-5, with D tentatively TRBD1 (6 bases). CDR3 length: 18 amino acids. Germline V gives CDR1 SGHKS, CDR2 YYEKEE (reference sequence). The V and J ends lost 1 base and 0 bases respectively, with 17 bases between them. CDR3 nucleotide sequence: TGTGCCAGCAGCTTGAGGTTGCAGGGGTTGAATAGCAATCAGCCCCAGCATTTT. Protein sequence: CASSLRLQGLNSNQPQHF.

The CDR3 nucleotides read TGTGCCAGCCTGACAGACAGGGGGCGCGAGACCCAGTACTTC. Translated, it gives CASLTDRGRETQYF. V is TRBV2 and J is TRBJ2-5, with TRBD1 matching 10 bases. V trimming: 8 bases; J trimming: 5 bases; junction bases outside the gene matches: 8. This CDR3 is 14 amino acids long. CDR1 is SNHLY, CDR2 FYNNEI, per germline.

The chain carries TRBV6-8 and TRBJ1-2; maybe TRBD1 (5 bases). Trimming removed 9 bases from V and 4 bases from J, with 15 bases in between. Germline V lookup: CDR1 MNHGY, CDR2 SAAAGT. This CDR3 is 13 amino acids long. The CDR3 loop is CASLDDRFYGYTF. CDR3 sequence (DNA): TGTGCCAGTCTTGATGACAGATTCTATGGCTACACCTTC.

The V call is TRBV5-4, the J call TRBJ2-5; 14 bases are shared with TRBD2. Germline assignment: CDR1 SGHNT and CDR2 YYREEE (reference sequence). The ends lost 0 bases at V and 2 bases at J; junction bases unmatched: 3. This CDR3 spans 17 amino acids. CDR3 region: CASSLDRLAGGQETQYF. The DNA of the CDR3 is TGTGCCAGCAGCTTGGATCGACTAGCGGGGGGGCAAGAGACCCAGTACTTC.

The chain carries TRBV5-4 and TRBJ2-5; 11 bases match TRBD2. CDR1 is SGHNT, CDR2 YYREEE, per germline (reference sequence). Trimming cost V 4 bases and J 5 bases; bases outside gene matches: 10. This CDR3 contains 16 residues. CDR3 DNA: TGTGCCAGCAGCCCTCAACCTAGCGGGGGGATTGAGACCCAGTACTTC. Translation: CASSPQPSGGIETQYF.

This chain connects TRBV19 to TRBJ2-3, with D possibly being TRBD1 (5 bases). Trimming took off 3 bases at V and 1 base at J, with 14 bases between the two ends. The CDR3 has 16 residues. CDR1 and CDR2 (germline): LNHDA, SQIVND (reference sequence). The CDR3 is CASSMWAGLGTDTQYF. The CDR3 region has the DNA TGTGCCAGTAGTATGTGGGCAGGGTTGGGCACAGATACGCAGTATTTT.

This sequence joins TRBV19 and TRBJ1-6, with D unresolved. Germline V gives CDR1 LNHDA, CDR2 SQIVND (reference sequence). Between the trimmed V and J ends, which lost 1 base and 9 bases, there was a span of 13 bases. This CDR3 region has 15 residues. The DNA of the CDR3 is TGTGCCAGTAGTATAGCGGACCTTGGGAGTTCACCCCTCCACTTT. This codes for CASSIADLGSSPLHF.

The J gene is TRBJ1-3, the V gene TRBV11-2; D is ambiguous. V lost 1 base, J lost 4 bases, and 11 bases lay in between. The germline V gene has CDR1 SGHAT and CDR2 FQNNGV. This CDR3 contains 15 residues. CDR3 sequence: CASSLGGNPGNTIYF. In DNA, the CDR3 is TGTGCCAGCAGCTTAGGAGGAAATCCCGGAAACACCATATATTTT.

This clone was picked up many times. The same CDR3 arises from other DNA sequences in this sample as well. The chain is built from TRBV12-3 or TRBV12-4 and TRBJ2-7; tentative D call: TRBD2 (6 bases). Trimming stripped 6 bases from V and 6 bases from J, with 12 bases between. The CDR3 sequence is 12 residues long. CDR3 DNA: TGTGCCAGCAGCCAGGAGGGTGGCGAGCAGTACTTC. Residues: CASSQEGGEQYF.

The CDR3 sequence is CSARVNYDPFF. CDR3 DNA: TGCAGTGCTAGAGTAAACTACGATCCGTTCTTC. This chain connects TRBV20-1 to TRBJ2-1; the D is unclear. The CDR3 is made up of 11 amino acids. V gave up 1 base and J gave up 15 bases, with 13 bases separating them. CDR1 and CDR2 from the germline V gene are DFQATT and SNEGSKA (reference sequence).

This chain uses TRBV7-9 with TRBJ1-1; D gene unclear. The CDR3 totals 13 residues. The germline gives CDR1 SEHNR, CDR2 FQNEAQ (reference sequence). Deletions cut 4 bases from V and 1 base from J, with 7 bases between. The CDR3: CASSYSKNTEAFF. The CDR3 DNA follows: TGTGCCAGCAGCTACTCGAAGAACACTGAAGCTTTCTTT.

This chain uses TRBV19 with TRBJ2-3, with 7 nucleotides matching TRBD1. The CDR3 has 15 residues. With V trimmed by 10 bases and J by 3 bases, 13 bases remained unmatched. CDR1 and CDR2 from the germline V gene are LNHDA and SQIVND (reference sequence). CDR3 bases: TGTGCCACCCACAGGGGATCGGGTTGGACAGATACGCAGTATTTT. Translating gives CATHRGSGWTDTQYF.

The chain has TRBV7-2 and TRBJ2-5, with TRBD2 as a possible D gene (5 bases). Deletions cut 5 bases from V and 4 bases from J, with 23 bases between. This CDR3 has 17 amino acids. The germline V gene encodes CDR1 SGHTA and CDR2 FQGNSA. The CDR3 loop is CASSPTSSWEIRETQYF. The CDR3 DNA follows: TGTGCCAGCAGCCCCACCTCCTCGTGGGAGATCCGAGAGACCCAGTACTTC.

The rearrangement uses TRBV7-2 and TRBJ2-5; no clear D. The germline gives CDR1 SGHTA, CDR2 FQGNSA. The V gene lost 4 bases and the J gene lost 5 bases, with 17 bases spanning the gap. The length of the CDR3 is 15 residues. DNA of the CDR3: TGTGCCAGCAGCTCCCGGGTCTTAATTGGGGAGACCCAGTACTTC. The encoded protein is CASSSRVLIGETQYF.

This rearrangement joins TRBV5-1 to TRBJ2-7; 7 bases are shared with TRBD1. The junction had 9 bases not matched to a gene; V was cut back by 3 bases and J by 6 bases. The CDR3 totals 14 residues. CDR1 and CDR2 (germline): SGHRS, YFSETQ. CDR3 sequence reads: CASSSGQVLTEQYF. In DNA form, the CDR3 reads TGCGCCAGCAGCTCAGGACAGGTTCTTACCGAGCAGTACTTC. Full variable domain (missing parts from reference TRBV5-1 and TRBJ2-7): KAGVTQTPRYLIKTRGQQVTLSCSPISGHRSVSWYQQTPGQGLQFLFEYFSETQRNKGNFPGRFSGRQFSNSRSEMNVSTLELGDSALYLCASSSGQVLTEQYFGPGTRLTVT.

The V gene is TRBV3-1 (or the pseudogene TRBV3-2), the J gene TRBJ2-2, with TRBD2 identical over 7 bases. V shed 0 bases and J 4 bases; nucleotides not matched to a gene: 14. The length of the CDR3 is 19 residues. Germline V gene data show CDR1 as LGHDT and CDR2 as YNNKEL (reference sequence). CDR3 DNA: TGTGCCAGCAGCCAAGACCTGACTAGCCGGCCATCGGGCACCGGGGAGCTGTTTTTT. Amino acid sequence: CASSQDLTSRPSGTGELFF.

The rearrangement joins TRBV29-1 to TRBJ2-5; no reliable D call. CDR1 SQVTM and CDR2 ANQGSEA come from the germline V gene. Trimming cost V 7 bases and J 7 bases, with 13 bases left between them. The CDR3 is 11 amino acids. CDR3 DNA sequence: TGCAGCGCCCAGCCCCTAGGGACCCAGTACTTC. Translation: CSAQPLGTQYF.

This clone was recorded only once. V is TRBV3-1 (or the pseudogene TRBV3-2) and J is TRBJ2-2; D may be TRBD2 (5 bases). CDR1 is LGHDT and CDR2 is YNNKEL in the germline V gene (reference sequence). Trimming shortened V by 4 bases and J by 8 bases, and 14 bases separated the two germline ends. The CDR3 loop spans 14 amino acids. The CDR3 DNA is TGTGCCAGCAGCCCCTCCGGGGAGAGAGGGGAGCTGTTTTTT. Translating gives CASSPSGERGELFF.

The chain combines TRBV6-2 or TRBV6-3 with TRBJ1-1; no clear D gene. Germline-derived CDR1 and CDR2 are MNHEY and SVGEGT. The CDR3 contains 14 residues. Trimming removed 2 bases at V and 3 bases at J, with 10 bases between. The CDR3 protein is CASSYTVQYTEAFF. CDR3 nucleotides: TGTGCCAGCAGTTACACAGTCCAGTACACTGAAGCTTTCTTT.

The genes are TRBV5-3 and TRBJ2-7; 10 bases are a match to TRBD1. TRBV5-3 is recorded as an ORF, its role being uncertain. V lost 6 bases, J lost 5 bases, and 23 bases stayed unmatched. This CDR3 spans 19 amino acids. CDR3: CARMSLFKSGTGDENEQYF. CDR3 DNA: TGTGCCAGAATGTCCTTGTTTAAGTCCGGGACAGGGGATGAAAACGAGCAGTACTTC.

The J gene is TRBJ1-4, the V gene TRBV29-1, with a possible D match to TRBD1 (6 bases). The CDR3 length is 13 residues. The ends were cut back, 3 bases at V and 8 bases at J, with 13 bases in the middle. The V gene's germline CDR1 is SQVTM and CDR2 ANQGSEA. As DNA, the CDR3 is TGCAGCGTTGACGTCAGGGGTGGGGAAAAACTGTTTTTT. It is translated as CSVDVRGGEKLFF.

The CDR3 DNA reads as TGTGCCAGCAGTGAAGCGCGGATCGGGGTGGGTAGGGAGACCCAGTACTTC. Translation gives CASSEARIGVGRETQYF. This chain connects TRBV2 to TRBJ2-5; D might be TRBD2 (5 bases). V lost 0 bases to trimming and J lost 5 bases, with 19 bases between them. Germline lookup yields CDR1 SNHLY and CDR2 FYNNEI. The CDR3 loop spans 17 amino acids.

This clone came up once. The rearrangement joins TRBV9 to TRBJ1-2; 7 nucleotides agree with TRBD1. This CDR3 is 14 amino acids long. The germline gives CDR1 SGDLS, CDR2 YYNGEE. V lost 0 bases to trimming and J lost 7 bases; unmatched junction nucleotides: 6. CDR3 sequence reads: CASSVETGYSGYTF. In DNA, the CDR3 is TGTGCCAGCAGCGTAGAGACAGGGTATAGTGGCTACACCTTC.

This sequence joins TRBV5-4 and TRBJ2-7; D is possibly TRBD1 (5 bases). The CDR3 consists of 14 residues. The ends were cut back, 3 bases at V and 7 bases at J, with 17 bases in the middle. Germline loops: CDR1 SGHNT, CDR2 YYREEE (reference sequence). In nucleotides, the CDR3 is TGTGCCAGCAGCTCAGGGTGGGCGGCTCGGGAGCAGTACTTC. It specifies CASSSGWAAREQYF. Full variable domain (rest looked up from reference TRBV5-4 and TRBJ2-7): ETGVTQSPTHLIKTRGQQVTLRCSSQSGHNTVSWYQQALGQGPQFIFQYYREEENGRGNFPPRFSGLQFPNYSSELNVNALELDDSALYLCASSSGWAAREQYFGPGTRLTVT.

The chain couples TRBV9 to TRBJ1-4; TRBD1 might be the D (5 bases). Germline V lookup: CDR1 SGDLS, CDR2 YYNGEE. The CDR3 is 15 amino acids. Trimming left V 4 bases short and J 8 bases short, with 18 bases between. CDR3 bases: TGTGCCAGCAGCCTTGGTTCGACAGATGGGGAAAAACTGTTTTTT. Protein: CASSLGSTDGEKLFF.

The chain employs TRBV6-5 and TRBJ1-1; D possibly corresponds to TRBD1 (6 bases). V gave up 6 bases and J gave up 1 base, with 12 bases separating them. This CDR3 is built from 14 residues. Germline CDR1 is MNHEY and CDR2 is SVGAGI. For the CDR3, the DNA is TGTGCCAGCAGGCCTACGGACAGGAACACTGAAGCTTTCTTT. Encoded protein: CASRPTDRNTEAFF.